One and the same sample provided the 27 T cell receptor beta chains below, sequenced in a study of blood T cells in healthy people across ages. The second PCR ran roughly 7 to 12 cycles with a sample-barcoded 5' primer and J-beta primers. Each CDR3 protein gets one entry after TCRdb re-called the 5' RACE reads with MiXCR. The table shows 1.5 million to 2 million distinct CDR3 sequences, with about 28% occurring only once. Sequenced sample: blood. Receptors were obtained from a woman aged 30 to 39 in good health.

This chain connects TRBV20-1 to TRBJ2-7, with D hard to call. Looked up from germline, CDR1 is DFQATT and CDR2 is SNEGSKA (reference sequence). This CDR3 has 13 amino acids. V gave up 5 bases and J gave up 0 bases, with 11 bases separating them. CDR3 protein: CSAPTNLSYEQYF. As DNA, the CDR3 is TGCAGTGCTCCTACAAACCTCTCCTACGAGCAGTACTTC.

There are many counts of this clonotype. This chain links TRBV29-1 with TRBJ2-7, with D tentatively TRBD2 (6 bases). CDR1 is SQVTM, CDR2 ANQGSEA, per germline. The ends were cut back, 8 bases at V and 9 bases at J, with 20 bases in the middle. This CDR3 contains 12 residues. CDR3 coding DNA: TGCAGCTCGGGACTGCCGGGGAAAGGGCAGTACTTC. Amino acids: CSSGLPGKGQYF.

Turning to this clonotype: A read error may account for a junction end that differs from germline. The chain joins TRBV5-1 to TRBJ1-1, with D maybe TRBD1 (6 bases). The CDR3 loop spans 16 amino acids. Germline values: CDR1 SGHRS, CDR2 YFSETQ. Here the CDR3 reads CAGSSGSGAQGTEAFF. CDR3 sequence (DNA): TGCGCCGGCAGCTCGGGGTCAGGGGCCCAGGGCACTGAAGCTTTCTTT.

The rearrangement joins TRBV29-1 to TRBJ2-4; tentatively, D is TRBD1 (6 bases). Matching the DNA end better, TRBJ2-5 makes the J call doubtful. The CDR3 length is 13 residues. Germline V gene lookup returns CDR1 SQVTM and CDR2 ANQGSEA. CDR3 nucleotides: TGCAGCGAACAGGGTTATGGGCAAGAGACCCAGTACTTC. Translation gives CSEQGYGQETQYF.

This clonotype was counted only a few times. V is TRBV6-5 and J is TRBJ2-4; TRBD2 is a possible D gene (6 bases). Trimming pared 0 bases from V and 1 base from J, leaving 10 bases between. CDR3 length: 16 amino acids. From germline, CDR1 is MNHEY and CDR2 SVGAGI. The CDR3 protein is CASSYSTRGAKNIQYF. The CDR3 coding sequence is TGTGCCAGCAGTTACTCTACCCGGGGGGCCAAAAACATTCAGTACTTC.

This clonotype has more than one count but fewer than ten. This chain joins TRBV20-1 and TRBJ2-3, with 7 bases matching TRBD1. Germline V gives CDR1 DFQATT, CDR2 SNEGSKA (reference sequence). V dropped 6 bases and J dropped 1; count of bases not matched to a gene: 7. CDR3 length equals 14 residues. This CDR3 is CSAEPGTGTDTQYF. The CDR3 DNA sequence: TGCAGTGCCGAACCAGGGACAGGCACAGATACGCAGTATTTT.

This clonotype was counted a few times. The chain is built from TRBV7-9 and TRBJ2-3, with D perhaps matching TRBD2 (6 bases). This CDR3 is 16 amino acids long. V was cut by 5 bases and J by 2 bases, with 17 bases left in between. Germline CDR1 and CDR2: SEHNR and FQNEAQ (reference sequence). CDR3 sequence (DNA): TGTGCCAGCAGCCCCAACCCGGGAGCGTCCACAGATACGCAGTATTTT. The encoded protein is CASSPNPGASTDTQYF.

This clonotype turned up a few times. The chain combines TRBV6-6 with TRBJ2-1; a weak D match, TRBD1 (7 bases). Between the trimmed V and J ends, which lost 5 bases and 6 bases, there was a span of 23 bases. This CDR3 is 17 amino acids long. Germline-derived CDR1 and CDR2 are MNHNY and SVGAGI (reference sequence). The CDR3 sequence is CASSQLGSAGQSNEQFF. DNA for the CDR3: TGTGCCAGCAGTCAACTTGGCTCGGCGGGACAGTCCAATGAGCAGTTCTTC.

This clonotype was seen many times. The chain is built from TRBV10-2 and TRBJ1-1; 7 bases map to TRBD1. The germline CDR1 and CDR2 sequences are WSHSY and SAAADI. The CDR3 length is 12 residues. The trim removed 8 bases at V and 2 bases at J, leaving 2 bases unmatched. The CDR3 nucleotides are TGCGCCAGCCGACAGGGTAACACTGAAGCTTTCTTT. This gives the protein CASRQGNTEAFF.

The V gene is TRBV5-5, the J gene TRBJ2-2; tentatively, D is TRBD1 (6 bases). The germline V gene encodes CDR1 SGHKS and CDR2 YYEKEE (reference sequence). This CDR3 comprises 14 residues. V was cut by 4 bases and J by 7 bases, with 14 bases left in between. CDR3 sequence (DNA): TGTGCCAGCAGCCAGACTTCAGGGGTCGGGGAGCTGTTTTTT. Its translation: CASSQTSGVGELFF.

The CDR3 bases are TGTGCCAGCAGTCGATGGATGGGGACTTCTTCTGGGGCCAACGTCCTGACTTTC. This encodes CASSRWMGTSSGANVLTF. The chain recombines TRBV6-1 with TRBJ2-6; D possibly corresponds to TRBD2 (6 bases). The CDR3 extends over 18 amino acids. Trimming took 5 bases from V and 1 from J, leaving 18 bases between them. Germline CDR1 reads MNHNS; CDR2 reads SASEGT.

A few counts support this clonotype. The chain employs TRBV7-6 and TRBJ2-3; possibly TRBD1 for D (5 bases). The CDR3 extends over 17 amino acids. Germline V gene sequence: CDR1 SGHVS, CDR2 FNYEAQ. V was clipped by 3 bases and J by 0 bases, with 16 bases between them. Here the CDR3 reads CASSFETAFSSTDTQYF. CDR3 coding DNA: TGTGCCAGCAGCTTTGAGACAGCTTTTTCTAGCACAGATACGCAGTATTTT.

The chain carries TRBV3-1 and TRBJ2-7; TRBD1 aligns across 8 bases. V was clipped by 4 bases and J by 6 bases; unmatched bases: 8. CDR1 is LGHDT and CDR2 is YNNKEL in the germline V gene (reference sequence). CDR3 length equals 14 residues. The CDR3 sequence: CASSPTTGESEQYF. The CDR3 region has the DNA TGTGCCAGCAGCCCCACGACAGGGGAAAGCGAGCAGTACTTC.

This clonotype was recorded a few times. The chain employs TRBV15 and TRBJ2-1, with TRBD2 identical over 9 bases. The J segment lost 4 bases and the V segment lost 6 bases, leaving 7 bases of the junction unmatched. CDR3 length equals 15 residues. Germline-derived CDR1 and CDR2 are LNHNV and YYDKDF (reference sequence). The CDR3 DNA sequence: TGTGCCACCAGAGTAGCGGGGGACACTTACAATGAGCAGTTCTTC. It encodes CATRVAGDTYNEQFF.

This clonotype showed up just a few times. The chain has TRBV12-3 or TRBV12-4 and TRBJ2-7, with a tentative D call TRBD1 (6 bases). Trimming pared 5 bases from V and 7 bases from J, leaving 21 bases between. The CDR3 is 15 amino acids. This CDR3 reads CASSPTWGRPREQYF. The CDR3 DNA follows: TGTGCCAGCAGTCCCACGTGGGGGCGGCCTCGAGAGCAGTACTTC.

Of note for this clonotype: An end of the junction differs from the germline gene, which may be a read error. The CDR3 nucleotides read TGTGCCAGCAGCTTAGGGCGAGCGGTCTACAATGAGCAGGTCTTC. Translated, it gives CASSLGRAVYNEQVF. This rearrangement joins TRBV13 to TRBJ2-1, with D tentatively TRBD2 (5 bases). The CDR3 spans 15 residues. The V gene's germline CDR1 is PRHDT and CDR2 FYEKMQ (reference sequence).

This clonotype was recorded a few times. This CDR3 is CASGFREDAPQHF. The CDR3 nucleotides read TGTGCTAGTGGCTTCCGGGAAGATGCGCCCCAGCATTTT. This chain uses TRBV12-5 with TRBJ1-5, with D unresolved. The germline gives CDR1 LGHNT, CDR2 FRNRAP. The V and J ends lost 6 bases and 9 bases respectively, with 15 bases between them. The CDR3 runs to 13 residues.

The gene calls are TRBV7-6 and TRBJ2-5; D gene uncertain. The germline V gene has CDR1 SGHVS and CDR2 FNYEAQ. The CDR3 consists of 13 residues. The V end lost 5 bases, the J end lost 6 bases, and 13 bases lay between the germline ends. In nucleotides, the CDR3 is TGTGCCAGCAGCCCCGGTCCGCAAAAGACCCAGTACTTC. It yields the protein CASSPGPQKTQYF.

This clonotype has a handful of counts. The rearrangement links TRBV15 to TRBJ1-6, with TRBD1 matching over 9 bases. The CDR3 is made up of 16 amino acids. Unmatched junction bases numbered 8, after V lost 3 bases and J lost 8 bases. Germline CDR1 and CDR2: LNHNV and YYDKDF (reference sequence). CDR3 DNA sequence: TGTGCCACCAGCAGGGGTGACAGGGGGGAATATTCACCCCTCCACTTT. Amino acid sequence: CATSRGDRGEYSPLHF. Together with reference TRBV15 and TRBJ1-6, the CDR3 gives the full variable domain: DAMVIQNPRYQVTQFGKPVTLSCSQTLNHNVMYWYQQKSSQAPKLLFHYYDKDFNNEADTPDNFQSRRPNTSFCFLDIRSPGLGDTAMYLCATSRGDRGEYSPLHFGNGTRLTVT.

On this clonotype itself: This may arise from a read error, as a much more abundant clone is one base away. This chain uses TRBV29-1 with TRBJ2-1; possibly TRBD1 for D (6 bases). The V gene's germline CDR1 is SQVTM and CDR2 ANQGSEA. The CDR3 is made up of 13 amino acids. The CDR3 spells CGAQEWQGSEQFF. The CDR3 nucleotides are TGCGGCGCCCAGGAGTGGCAGGGGTCTGAGCAGTTCTTC.

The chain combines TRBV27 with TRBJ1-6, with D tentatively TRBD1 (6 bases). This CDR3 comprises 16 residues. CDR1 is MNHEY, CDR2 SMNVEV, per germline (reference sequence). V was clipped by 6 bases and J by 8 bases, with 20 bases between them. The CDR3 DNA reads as TGTGCCAGCAGACAAGCGGGGGCGGAAAGGGATTCACCCCTCCACTTT. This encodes CASRQAGAERDSPLHF.

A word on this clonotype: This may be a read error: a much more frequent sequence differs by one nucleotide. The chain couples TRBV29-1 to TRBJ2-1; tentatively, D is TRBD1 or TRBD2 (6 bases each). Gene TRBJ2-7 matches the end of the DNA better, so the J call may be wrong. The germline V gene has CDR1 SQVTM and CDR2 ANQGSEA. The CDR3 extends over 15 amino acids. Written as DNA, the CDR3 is TGCAGCGTTGAACCGGGGGCAGTCCCCAACAATGAGCAGTACTTC. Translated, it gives CSVEPGAVPNNEQYF.

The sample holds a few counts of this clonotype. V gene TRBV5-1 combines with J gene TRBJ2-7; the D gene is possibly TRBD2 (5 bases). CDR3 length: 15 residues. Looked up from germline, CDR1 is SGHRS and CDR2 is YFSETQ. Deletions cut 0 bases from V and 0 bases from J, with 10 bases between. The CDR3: CASSLAGRFSYEQYF. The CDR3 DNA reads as TGCGCCAGCAGCTTGGCGGGAAGATTCTCCTACGAGCAGTACTTC.

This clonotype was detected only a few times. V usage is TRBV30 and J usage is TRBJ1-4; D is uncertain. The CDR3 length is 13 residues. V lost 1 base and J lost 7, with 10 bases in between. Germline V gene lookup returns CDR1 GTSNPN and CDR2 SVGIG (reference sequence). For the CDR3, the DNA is TGTGCCTGGAGTGAACAGTCGAGTGAAAAACTGTTTTTT. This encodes CAWSEQSSEKLFF.

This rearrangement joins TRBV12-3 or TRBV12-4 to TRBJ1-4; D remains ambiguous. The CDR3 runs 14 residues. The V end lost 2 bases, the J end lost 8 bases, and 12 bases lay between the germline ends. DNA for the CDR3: TGTGCCAGCAGTTTATGGACCGACGGAGAAAAACTGTTTTTT. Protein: CASSLWTDGEKLFF.

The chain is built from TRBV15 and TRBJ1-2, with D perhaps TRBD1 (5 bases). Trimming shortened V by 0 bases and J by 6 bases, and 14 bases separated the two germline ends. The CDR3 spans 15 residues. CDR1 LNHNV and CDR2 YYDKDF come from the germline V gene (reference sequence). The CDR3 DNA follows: TGTGCCACCAGCAGAGATTTGACCGGGGCCGATGGCTACACCTTC. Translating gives CATSRDLTGADGYTF.

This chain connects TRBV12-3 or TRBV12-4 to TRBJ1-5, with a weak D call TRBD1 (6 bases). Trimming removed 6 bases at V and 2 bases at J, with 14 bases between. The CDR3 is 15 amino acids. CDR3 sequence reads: CASRPKGGGNQPQHF. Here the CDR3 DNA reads TGTGCCAGCAGACCCAAGGGGGGAGGCAATCAGCCCCAGCATTTT.